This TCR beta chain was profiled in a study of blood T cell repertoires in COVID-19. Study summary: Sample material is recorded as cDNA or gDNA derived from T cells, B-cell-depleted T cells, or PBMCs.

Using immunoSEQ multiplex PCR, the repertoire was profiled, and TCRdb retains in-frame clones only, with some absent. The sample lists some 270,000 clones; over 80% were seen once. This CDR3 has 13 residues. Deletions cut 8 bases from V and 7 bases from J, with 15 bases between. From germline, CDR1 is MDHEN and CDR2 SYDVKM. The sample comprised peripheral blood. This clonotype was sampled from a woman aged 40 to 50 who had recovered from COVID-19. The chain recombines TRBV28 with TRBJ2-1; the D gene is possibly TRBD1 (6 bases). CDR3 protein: CASVLGGRNEQFF. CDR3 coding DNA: TGTGCCAGCGTTCTAGGGGGTCGGAATGAGCAGTTCTTC.